This TCR beta chain was recovered during a study of blood T cells in healthy people across ages (dated by TCRdb to about 2015). The study in broad terms: In model experiments, template switching captured about one uniquely barcoded TCR beta cDNA molecule for every two T cells. Using deep sequencing normalized with unique cDNA molecular identifiers, the study measured how TCR beta repertoire diversity changes with age. Donors were grouped into four age groups: young (average roughly 15 years), middle-aged (under 40), aged (over 55) and long-lived (approximately 75). To avoid experimental bias, donors of different ages were spread randomly across the sequencing lanes. Using the same blood draw, the study looked at two additional independent replicas of 1 million unique cDNA reads for two donors, one aged 18 to 29 and the other aged 80 or older. Summary of the overall study and its limitations: The long-lived group showed more naive CD4+ T cells, fewer expanded clones and increased TCR diversity than the aged group, suggesting age selection. Estimates of total diversity based on one million sequenced T cells were considered lower bounds and underestimates. Observed TCR beta diversity per million T cells fell roughly linearly with age, and a significant reduction was already apparent by age about 38. Because donor CMV infection status was unknown, age-related changes in expanded clonotypes were potentially confounded. Bulk unsorted PBMC profiling prevented conclusive comparison of naive and antigen-experienced compartments. Observed TCR beta diversity correlated strongly with the percentage of naive T cells measured by flow cytometry.

Points on this clonotype: Its cognate antigen has yet to be identified. Base qualities are not provided; no much larger clone lies one nucleotide away.

The roughly 39 donors, aged roughly 6 to 95 years, were systemically healthy Caucasian individuals from Russia. Each donor gave around 9 milliliters of peripheral blood, collected into EDTA-treated Vacutainer tubes. Ficoll-Paque density-gradient centrifugation was used to isolate PBMCs, with at least 6.5 million obtained per sample. Trizol reagent was used to extract total RNA from PBMCs, with at least 5.5 micrograms per sample. The percentages of naive CD45RAhigh/CD27high T cells were determined by flow cytometry on a PBMC aliquot from every donor. Receptor amplification or capture employed 5' RACE. The run used an Illumina HiSeq 2500. A second about 7 to 11 cycle PCR used a sample-barcoded 5' primer and a J-beta primer mix. A template-switch 5' adaptor carrying 12 random nucleotides introduced a unique molecular identifier onto each TCR beta cDNA molecule. At least 3 million CDR3-containing paired-end reads were obtained from each sample. The Mint cDNA synthesis kit, primed by a TRBC-specific oligonucleotide, was used to synthesize first-strand cDNA from all RNA. After uracil-DNA glycosylase treatment, a first 18-cycle PCR used universal primers M1SS and BC2_uni_R on all cDNA. The source study handled its data this way. Each sample was normalized by randomly selecting 1 million high-quality reads, each carrying a distinct molecular identifier. Instead of being binned into consensus sequences, reads that shared molecular identifiers were thrown out. MiTCR, set to a Q25 quality threshold and the strictest error-elimination algorithm, was used for CDR3 identification, clonotype clustering and error correction. A nonparametric unseen species model with Euler transformation was used to estimate a lower bound on total TCR beta diversity. TCRdb cleaned the public reads at Q25 with fastp, built clones with MiXCR and kept in-frame beta chains. Rows matching on CDR3 protein sequence are summarized as one entry with the most common DNA and genes. The V and J calls shown here were made by TCRdb, not taken from the authors' results. This sample gives some 920,000 distinct CDR3 sequences in total; about 51% of them show up just once. The ten largest clones capture over 20% of the sample.

The CDR3, cysteine through phenylalanine, is 15 amino acids long. The entry retains the CDR3 DNA only, 45 bases that are in frame from base 1. V and J are trimmed by 0 bases and 7 bases, and the gene matches miss 2 bases of the junction. In the germline V gene, CDR1 corresponds to LGHNA and CDR2 to YSLEER. The sequenced sample consisted of blood. The chain is encoded by TRBV4-3 joined to TRBJ2-1; 11 nucleotides in the junction match TRBD2. The receptor comes from a woman aged 60-75 years in good health. The DNA reads as follows: TGCGCCAGCAGCCAAGACTGGACTAGCGGGAATGAGCAGTTCTTC. Translated, it gives CASSQDWTSGNEQFF.